This T cell receptor beta chain was captured in a study of response to subunit inactivated influenza vaccine. Study-wide findings and caveats: The authors proposed limited new T cell recruitment per seasonal influenza vaccination.

This CDR3 is 12 amino acids long. Trimming took off 3 bases at V and 5 bases at J, with 8 bases between the two ends. Per germline, CDR1 GTSNPN and CDR2 SVGIG (reference sequence). TCRdb redid the calling of the RT-PCR reads with MiXCR, one entry per CDR3 protein. The table includes more than 450,000 distinct CDR3 sequences, 6.5% to 8% detected once. On this clonotype: Its antigen remains unknown.

V usage is TRBV30 and J usage is TRBJ2-1; D unresolved. The sequence was collected from a man between 50 and 75 years old who received an inactivated influenza vaccine. The source material was PBMCs from blood, sampled roughly 24 months after vaccination. The CDR3 reads CAWSAAHNEQFF. CDR3 coding DNA: TGTGCCTGGAGCGCCGCGCACAATGAGCAGTTCTTC.